The clone carrying this TCR beta chain has only a few counts. Its target is not known. This sample was taken from a study of graft-versus-host responses after intestinal transplantation. Overall study: The study gave all recipients anti-thymocyte globulin induction, then tacrolimus and steroids for approximately 3 years. Study-level results: Early after transplant, HvG clones declined as circulating GvH clones peaked. Graft-versus-host to host-versus-graft clonal ratios in allografts were high in patients with graft-donor T cell macrochimerism. Detection of GvH clones occurred in recipient marrow, and some had their first appearance in ileum or blood.

Lymphocytes (intraepithelial and lamina propria) were released by processing the graft tissue. This table comes from immunoSEQ multiplex PCR, and its TCRdb copy is limited to in-frame clones, with some not included. This sample carries about 15,000 clones, 67% of them seen once, and the ten largest clones take approximately 10%. There are 15 residues in the CDR3. After removal of 4 bases from V and 1 base from J, the junction contained 6 bases not matched to a gene. Germline CDR1 is MNHEY and CDR2 is SMNVEV (reference sequence). The source is a human patient who received an intestinal transplant, so some T cells may come from the graft donor. Sequences were derived from ileum tissue, sampled around 730 days after intestinal transplantation. The rearrangement joins TRBV27 to TRBJ1-1; 7 bases match TRBD1. The CDR3 spells CASSSDRFSNTEAFF. For the CDR3, the DNA is TGTGCCAGCAGTTCGGACAGGTTTTCGAACACTGAAGCTTTCTTT.